This TCR beta chain was recorded in a study of early T cells in non-severe SARS-CoV-2 infection. Attachment of unique molecular identifiers to individual cDNA molecules was performed. TCRdb redid the calling of the 5' RACE reads with MiXCR, one entry per CDR3 protein. Here the sample spans approximately 38,000 distinct CDR3 sequences, 4.5% to 5% being singletons. This clonotype was counted at least ten times. A read error may produce the germline difference seen at one junction end. Per germline, CDR1 SGHAT and CDR2 FQNNGV. CDR3 size: 15 residues. The J gene is TRBJ2-7, the V gene TRBV11-2; TRBD1 matches at 9 bases. The source is an adult who was a healthcare worker with PCR-confirmed SARS-CoV-2 infection or an uninfected control (not recorded which). What was sequenced was whole blood. CDR3 nucleotides: TGTGCCAGCAGCTTAGAACATTCATCATCGGGACAGGGTGGCTTC. Translating gives CASSLEHSSSGQGGF.